A selection of T cell receptor beta chains follows, all from one sample in a study of T cell responses to AZD1222 COVID-19 vaccine. Measured with immunoSEQ multiplex PCR; TCRdb has only the in-frame clones, and not every one. The sample lists 45,000 to 65,000 clones, approximately 86% occurring once. The sequencing here drew on peripheral blood, taken 28 days after the second AZD1222 dose. The receptors shown here come from an adult who received the AZD1222 COVID-19 vaccine. Both conserved end residues are part of each CDR3. D genes are given only for firm matches. Size is stated for part of the rows, as once, few or many counts, or as a class when the clone is expanded.

abundance	v_gene	d_gene	j_gene	CDR3aa	CDR3nt
.	TRBV7-2	.	TRBJ2-1	CASSLAPHRDEQFF	TGTGCCAGCAGCTTAGCCCCCCATAGGGATGAGCAGTTCTTC
few	TRBV5-8	.	TRBJ1-1	CASSLTDGDTEAFF	TGTGCCAGCAGCTTGACAGACGGGGACACTGAAGCTTTCTTT
.	TRBV27	.	TRBJ2-7	CASSLRGPPYEQYF	TGTGCCAGCAGTTTACGGGGGCCTCCTTACGAGCAGTACTTC
few	TRBV6-4	.	TRBJ1-6	CASSDSRDTPLHF	TGTGCCAGCAGTGACTCTCGGGATACACCCCTCCACTTT
once	TRBV28	.	TRBJ2-7	CASSRGGLTYEQYF	TGTGCCAGCAGCAGAGGAGGACTGACCTACGAGCAGTACTTC
once	TRBV30	.	TRBJ2-3	CAFTDRRTSTDTQYF	TGTGCCTTCACCGACAGGCGGACTAGCACAGATACGCAGTATTTT
.	TRBV7-2	TRBD2	TRBJ2-5	CASSPQSGGQTQYF	TGTGCCAGCAGCCCCCAGTCGGGGGGACAGACCCAGTACTTC
once	TRBV19	TRBD1	TRBJ2-7	CASSNRDRGFYEQYF	TGTGCCAGTAGTAACCGGGACAGGGGGTTCTACGAGCAGTACTTC
.	TRBV19	.	TRBJ1-2	CASSIDPGWNGYTF	TGTGCCAGTAGTATAGATCCGGGTTGGAATGGCTACACCTTC
.	TRBV24-1	.	TRBJ2-1	CATSEFTGSSYNEQFF	TGTGCCACCAGTGAATTTACAGGGAGCTCCTACAATGAGCAGTTCTTC
.	TRBV6-5	.	TRBJ1-5	CASRLEGGNQPQHF	TGTGCCAGCAGGCTCGAGGGGGGCAATCAGCCCCAGCATTTT
few	TRBV19	.	TRBJ1-1	CASSPRGYTEAFF	TGTGCCAGTAGCCCAAGGGGGTACACTGAAGCTTTCTTT
.	TRBV5-6	.	TRBJ1-1	CASSLVIPTDEAFF	TGTGCCAGCAGCTTGGTAATCCCCACCGATGAAGCTTTCTTT
.	TRBV5-1	.	TRBJ2-1	CASSPGGRGSYNEQFF	TGCGCCAGCAGCCCCGGAGGTAGGGGTTCCTACAATGAGCAGTTCTTC
.	TRBV30	.	TRBJ2-1	CAWGTGTPRGNEQFF	TGTGCCTGGGGGACCGGGACCCCGAGGGGCAATGAGCAGTTCTTC
once	TRBV5-1	.	TRBJ2-2	CASRNNPRDTGELFF	TGCGCCAGCAGAAACAACCCGAGGGACACCGGGGAGCTGTTTTTT
once	TRBV2	.	TRBJ1-3	CASSERGWGSSGNTIYF	TGTGCCAGCAGTGAACGGGGGTGGGGGAGTTCTGGAAACACCATATATTTT
few	TRBV19	.	TRBJ2-7	CASSVSPIASYEQYF	TGTGCCAGTAGTGTTAGCCCTATAGCCTCCTACGAGCAGTACTTC
.	TRBV24-1	TRBD2	TRBJ2-7	CATSDPGRGYEQYF	TGTGCCACCAGTGATCCTGGGCGGGGGTACGAGCAGTACTTC
.	TRBV30	.	TRBJ2-7	CAWSSPVGEQYF	TGTGCCTGGAGTTCCCCCGTGGGGGAGCAGTACTTC
once	TRBV7-9	.	TRBJ2-1	CASSPPTREQFF	TGTGCCAGCAGCCCCCCAACGAGAGAGCAGTTCTTC
.	TRBV19	TRBD2	TRBJ2-7	CASSMTSGSYEQYF	TGTGCCAGTAGTATGACTAGCGGATCCTACGAGCAGTACTTC
.	TRBV28	TRBD1	TRBJ1-2	CASSPGTGAIRYTF	TGTGCCAGCAGTCCCGGGACAGGGGCGATTCGGTACACCTTC
.	TRBV30	.	TRBJ2-7	CAWKETAQTYEQYF	TGTGCCTGGAAAGAGACAGCGCAAACCTACGAGCAGTACTTC
.	TRBV27	TRBD2	TRBJ2-7	CASSFPASGVSYEQYF	TGTGCCAGCAGTTTCCCCGCTAGCGGGGTCTCCTACGAGCAGTACTTC
.	TRBV14	TRBD1	TRBJ1-2	CASSQGGTGPNYGYTF	TGTGCCAGCAGCCAAGGAGGGACAGGTCCTAACTATGGCTACACCTTC
.	TRBV29-1	.	TRBJ2-7	CSVVVTVYEQYF	TGCAGCGTTGTAGTGACAGTATACGAGCAGTACTTC
.	TRBV19	TRBD1	TRBJ2-1	CASTKTGSAVEQFF	TGTGCCAGTACCAAGACAGGGTCAGCGGTTGAGCAGTTCTTC
once	TRBV19	.	TRBJ2-5	CASSIAGVQETQYF	TGTGCCAGTAGTATAGCGGGGGTCCAAGAGACCCAGTACTTC
.	TRBV7-6	.	TRBJ2-5	CASSSAGSLYQETQYF	TGTGCCAGCAGCTCGGCAGGTTCTCTGTACCAAGAGACCCAGTACTTC
.	TRBV3-1/TRBV3-2	.	TRBJ2-1	CASSQDPRTNNEQFF	TGTGCCAGCAGCCAAGACCCCCGGACGAACAATGAGCAGTTCTTC
.	TRBV24-1	.	TRBJ2-2	CATSDIAGGTGELFF	TGTGCCACCAGTGATATTGCCGGGGGTACCGGGGAGCTGTTTTTT
.	TRBV19	.	TRBJ1-1	CASSIGIGPEEAFF	TGTGCCAGTAGTATCGGGATCGGGCCCGAAGAAGCTTTCTTT
few	TRBV3-1/TRBV3-2	TRBD1	TRBJ2-7	CASSRGDSPTYEQYF	TGTGCCAGCAGCCGAGGGGACAGCCCGACTTACGAGCAGTACTTC
.	TRBV6-5	TRBD2	TRBJ2-7	CASGIAGGREQYF	TGTGCCAGCGGAATAGCGGGAGGGCGCGAGCAGTACTTC
.	TRBV19	.	TRBJ2-2	CASSIASSRGIGTGELFF	TGTGCCAGTAGTATTGCCTCTAGTCGGGGAATCGGCACCGGGGAGCTGTTTTTT
once	TRBV5-1	.	TRBJ1-4	CASSLDRINEKLFF	TGCGCCAGCAGCTTGGACAGGATTAATGAAAAACTGTTTTTT
.	TRBV3-1/TRBV3-2	.	TRBJ2-1	CASSRAGSNEQFF	TGTGCCAGCAGCCGGGCCGGGAGCAATGAGCAGTTCTTC
.	TRBV23-1	.	TRBJ2-5	CASSQARQETQYF	TGCGCCAGCAGTCAAGCCCGCCAAGAGACCCAGTACTTC
.	TRBV30	TRBD1	TRBJ2-2	CAWKGDRGPNTGELFF	TGTGCCTGGAAAGGGGACAGGGGACCGAACACCGGGGAGCTGTTTTTT
few	TRBV12-3/TRBV12-4	.	TRBJ2-1	CASRTGNEQFF	TGTGCCAGCAGGACGGGGAATGAGCAGTTCTTC
.	TRBV19	TRBD2	TRBJ2-3	CASRIRLGLAGSSTDTQYF	TGTGCCAGTAGGATTCGATTGGGACTAGCGGGATCTAGCACAGATACGCAGTATTTT
.	TRBV18	.	TRBJ2-7	CASSRGAQTYEQYF	TGTGCCAGCTCACGGGGGGCGCAGACCTACGAGCAGTACTTC
.	TRBV28	.	TRBJ1-1	CASSPISGGLNTEAFF	TGTGCCAGCAGTCCGATATCCGGAGGGCTGAACACTGAAGCTTTCTTT
.	TRBV6-5	.	TRBJ2-7	CASQSSGGHEQYF	TGTGCCAGCCAGTCGTCCGGGGGCCACGAGCAGTACTTC
.	TRBV6-5	TRBD1	TRBJ2-7	CASSPTDRGRAPQYF	TGTGCCAGCAGTCCCACAGACAGGGGAAGAGCTCCTCAGTACTTC
.	TRBV2	.	TRBJ1-5	CASSQTGAGNQPQHF	TGTGCCAGCAGTCAGACAGGTGCGGGCAATCAGCCCCAGCATTTT
.	TRBV7-3	TRBD2	TRBJ2-3	CASSMTSGPTDTQYF	TGTGCCAGCAGCATGACTAGCGGACCCACAGATACGCAGTATTTT
.	TRBV5-1	.	TRBJ1-1	CASSLTRGVTEAFF	TGCGCCAGCAGCTTGACCAGGGGCGTCACTGAAGCTTTCTTT
.	TRBV4-1	.	TRBJ2-1	CASSSRLVLFF	TGCGCCAGCAGCTCGAGACTAGTACTGTTCTTC
.	TRBV25-1	TRBD2	TRBJ2-1	CASSEATSSGANEQFF	TGTGCCAGCAGTGAGGCCACTTCTAGCGGAGCCAATGAGCAGTTCTTC
.	TRBV5-1	TRBD2	TRBJ2-1	CASSLFSRPLADSYNEQFF	TGCGCCAGCAGCCTCTTCTCGCGGCCCCTAGCGGATTCCTACAATGAGCAGTTCTTC
.	TRBV27	.	TRBJ1-5	CASSFLGGLGNQPQHF	TGTGCCAGCAGTTTCCTGGGGGGACTGGGCAATCAGCCCCAGCATTTT
.	TRBV5-1	TRBD1	TRBJ1-3	CASSPTGQETYF	TGCGCCAGCAGCCCCACGGGACAGGAGACATATTTT
.	TRBV28	.	TRBJ2-7	CASRPPAYYEQYF	TGTGCCAGCAGACCCCCAGCTTACTACGAGCAGTACTTC
.	TRBV10-1	TRBD1	TRBJ2-7	CASSSPGQGGYEQYF	TGCGCCAGCAGTTCCCCGGGACAGGGAGGCTACGAGCAGTACTTC
few	TRBV10-3	TRBD1	TRBJ1-2	CAISEATGGNGYTF	TGTGCCATCAGTGAGGCGACAGGGGGCAATGGCTACACCTTC
.	TRBV7-2	.	TRBJ2-1	CASSLARGSYNEQFF	TGTGCCAGCAGCTTAGCTCGGGGTTCCTACAATGAGCAGTTCTTC
.	TRBV6-1	.	TRBJ2-5	CASSEALVRGAGETQYF	TGTGCCAGCAGTGAGGCCCTTGTGAGGGGGGCAGGGGAGACCCAGTACTTC
.	TRBV7-9	.	TRBJ2-2	CASSFYRGNTGELFF	TGTGCCAGCAGCTTTTATCGGGGGAACACCGGGGAGCTGTTTTTT